This T cell receptor (beta chain) was profiled in a study of T cell repertoires in cytomegalovirus infection. About the research overall: Shared public TCR beta signatures pointed to both CMV infection and a matching HLA type.

Study-wide results and limits: CMV carriers having the relevant HLA were flagged by cumulative public TCR beta family frequency. Across the ex vivo response, the dominant clonotypes were HLA-C-restricted CMV-specific TCR beta clonotypes.

This CDR3 spans 17 amino acids. The germline CDR1 and CDR2 sequences are MNHEY and SMNVEV (reference sequence). Trimming took 7 bases from V and 3 from J; bases not matched to a gene: 10. Using its own MiXCR run on the reads, TCRdb lists one record per CDR3 protein. The sample holds 90,000 to 120,000 distinct CDR3 sequences, more than 20% seen once. At least ten counts were recorded for this clonotype. The antigen is not known. The sequence was obtained from a human donor in good health (CMV status not recorded). Some clones in this sample may be carry-over from other donors' samples. Sequenced sample: CD8+ T cells from PBMCs. The rearrangement uses TRBV27 and TRBJ1-5; 12 bases map to TRBD1. For the CDR3, the DNA is TGTGCCAGCACTCAATCCGGGACAGGGGGCAACAATCAGCCCCAGCATTTT. It is translated as CASTQSGTGGNNQPQHF.